One sample yielded the 7 T cell receptor beta chains listed below, sequenced in a study of CD8+ T cells in alopecia areata. Reverse transcription of extracted RNA yielded cDNA, which provided the sequencing template. Profiling relied on immunoSEQ multiplex PCR, and the TCRdb table lists in-frame clones only, not all of them. Of fewer than 250,000 clones listed, under 70% are singletons. Specified treatment: oral pan-JAK inhibitor, 5-10 mg twice daily. This specimen was CD4+ T cells sorted from blood, taken at week 4, from a patient treated with tofacitinib. Receptors were obtained from a human donor with alopecia areata.

This chain uses TRBV25-1 with TRBJ1-6; D remains unclear. There are 14 residues in the CDR3. The germline gives CDR1 MGHDK, CDR2 SYGVNS. V lost 7 bases and J lost 6, with 13 bases in between. The DNA of the CDR3 is TGTGCCAGCACCCCAGGCGGGATTAATTCACCCCTCCACTTT. Residues: CASTPGGINSPLHF. The whole variable domain, filled in from reference TRBV25-1 and TRBJ1-6, reads EADIYQTPRYLVIGTGKKITLECSQTMGHDKMYWYQQDPGMELHLIHYSYGVNSTEKGDLSSESTVSRIRTEHFPLTLESARPSHTSQYLCASTPGGINSPLHFGNGTRLTVT.

This rearrangement joins TRBV4-3 to TRBJ1-2; no reliable D call. The V and J ends lost 6 bases and 4 bases respectively, with 15 bases between them. CDR1 and CDR2 from the germline V gene are LGHNA and YSLEER. The CDR3 covers 14 residues. CDR3 sequence (DNA): TGCGCCAGCAGTAGTCAGAGCTTAACCTATGGCTACACCTTC. It encodes CASSSQSLTYGYTF.

This clone was counted only a few times. The V and J genes are TRBV5-6 and TRBJ2-7; the D is unclear. CDR1 is SGHDT, CDR2 YYEEEE, per germline. Deletions cut 1 base from V and 5 bases from J, with 19 bases between. This CDR3 has 16 amino acids. The CDR3 bases are TGTGCCAGCAGCTTGTTTACCCATCGAACATTCAACGAGCAGTACTTC. Protein sequence: CASSLFTHRTFNEQYF.

V usage is TRBV30 and J usage is TRBJ2-7, with a possible D match to TRBD1 (6 bases). From germline, CDR1 is GTSNPN and CDR2 SVGIG (reference sequence). The CDR3 consists of 14 residues. Deletions cut 3 bases from V and 3 bases from J, with 15 bases between. The CDR3, as DNA: TGTGCCTGGAGACTACAGGGTTCGGGCTACGAGCAGTACTTC. It codes for CAWRLQGSGYEQYF.

The chain carries TRBV2 and TRBJ1-2, with D unclear. Germline loops: CDR1 SNHLY, CDR2 FYNNEI. With 0 bases removed from V and 3 bases from J, the gap between germline ends came to 2 bases. The CDR3 covers 12 residues. CDR3 protein: CASSEAHYGYTF. The CDR3 bases are TGTGCCAGCAGTGAAGCCCACTATGGCTACACCTTC.

The rearrangement links TRBV2 to TRBJ1-6; D is unresolved. CDR3 size: 14 residues. The germline CDR1 and CDR2 sequences are SNHLY and FYNNEI. V dropped 5 bases and J dropped 8 bases, with 13 bases sitting between them. The CDR3 DNA sequence: TGTGCCAGCAGTCGTTCAAAGGGCGATTCACCCCTCCACTTT. It is translated as CASSRSKGDSPLHF.

The V gene is TRBV7-2, the J gene TRBJ1-2; D possibly corresponds to TRBD1 (5 bases). The CDR3 extends over 16 amino acids. V lost 3 bases to trimming and J lost 5 bases, with 19 bases between them. Looked up from germline, CDR1 is SGHTA and CDR2 is FQGNSA. The CDR3: CASSLSTKDAGYGYTF. The CDR3 DNA follows: TGTGCCAGCAGCTTGAGCACCAAAGACGCAGGGTATGGCTACACCTTC.